The 9 T cell receptor beta chains below all came from one sample that was sequenced in a study of T-cell memory formation after mild COVID-19. TCRdb processed the 5' RACE reads anew with MiXCR; each CDR3 protein has one entry. The data show about 350,000 distinct CDR3 sequences, more than 20% seen once. What was sequenced was PBMCs or a T cell subset sorted from them (not recorded which). All receptors derive from a man between 18 and 35 years old who had mild COVID-19 (a few samples of this study predate the infection). Cell type and time point are not known.

The chain carries TRBV11-2 and TRBJ2-1, with 8 bases lining up with TRBD1. The germline gives CDR1 SGHAT, CDR2 FQNNGV. CDR3 size: 17 residues. V was clipped by 5 bases and J by 2 bases; unmatched bases: 11. The CDR3 region has the DNA TGTGCCAGCAGCCACACGAAGACAGGGGTCACCTACAATGAGCAGTTCTTC. Its translation is CASSHTKTGVTYNEQFF.

V and J are TRBV7-9 and TRBJ1-1; D is uncertain. Trimming cost V 7 bases and J 0 bases, with 9 bases left between them. This CDR3 contains 13 residues. From germline, CDR1 is SEHNR and CDR2 FQNEAQ (reference sequence). As DNA, the CDR3 is TGTGCCAGCACGCGTTCTCTGAACACTGAAGCTTTCTTT. It translates to CASTRSLNTEAFF. Complete variable domain (other parts from reference TRBV7-9 and TRBJ1-1): DTGVSQNPRHKITKRGQNVTFRCDPISEHNRLYWYRQTLGQGPEFLTYFQNEAQLEKSRLLSDRFSAERPKGSFSTLEIQRTEQGDSAMYLCASTRSLNTEAFFGQGTRLTVV.

This clonotype turned up a few times. The chain recombines TRBV12-3 or TRBV12-4 with TRBJ2-3; no definite D call. CDR3 length equals 14 residues. The V end was cut by 1 base, the J end by 2 bases, with 7 bases between. The CDR3 region is CASSLGVFTDTQYF. For the CDR3, the DNA is TGTGCCAGCAGTTTAGGGGTATTCACAGATACGCAGTATTTT.

The chain couples TRBV28 to TRBJ2-7; 8 bases map to TRBD1. CDR1 and CDR2 (germline): MDHEN, SYDVKM. CDR3 length equals 14 residues. Trimming removed 3 bases from V and 3 bases from J; junction bases left unmatched: 4. Here the CDR3 reads CASSFGDRNYEQYV. The CDR3 nucleotides read TGTGCCAGCAGTTTCGGGGACAGGAACTACGAGCAGTACGTC.

This clonotype has just a few counts. The chain couples TRBV20-1 to TRBJ1-6; no definite D call. Germline CDR1 DFQATT, CDR2 SNEGSKA (reference sequence). V gave up 3 bases and J gave up 9 bases, with 18 bases separating them. The CDR3 runs 15 residues. The CDR3 DNA reads TGCAGTGCTAGCCGAGAGGTGGTGGGAACTTCACCCCTCCACTTT. It encodes CSASREVVGTSPLHF.

The rearrangement uses TRBV5-5 and TRBJ2-5; D is unresolved. Trimming cost V 0 bases and J 6 bases, with 9 bases left between them. The length of the CDR3 is 13 residues. Germline CDR1 SGHKS, CDR2 YYEKEE (reference sequence). The CDR3: CASSLDGTQTQYF. The CDR3 DNA reads as TGTGCCAGCAGCTTGGACGGAACTCAGACCCAGTACTTC.

In its sample, this clonotype was seen a few times. The V and J genes are TRBV5-1 and TRBJ1-1; D is undetermined. V lost 3 bases and J 7 bases, leaving 13 bases between the germline ends. Germline assignment: CDR1 SGHRS and CDR2 YFSETQ. The CDR3 is made up of 13 amino acids. The DNA of the CDR3 is TGCGCCAGCAGCTCCCGAGGATTGGGTGAAGCTTTCTTT. Its protein product is CASSSRGLGEAFF.

This rearrangement joins TRBV12-3 or TRBV12-4 to TRBJ1-2; D is perhaps TRBD1 (6 bases). With 0 bases removed from V and 8 bases from J, the gap between germline ends came to 10 bases. The CDR3 has 13 amino acids. The CDR3 here is CASSLAGGQGYTF. CDR3 coding DNA: TGTGCCAGCAGTTTAGCGGGGGGCCAGGGCTACACCTTC.

This clonotype was detected only a few times. The V gene is TRBV20-1, the J gene TRBJ1-2; perhaps TRBD1 as D (5 bases). The V gene lost 5 bases and the J gene lost 8 bases, with 21 bases spanning the gap. CDR3 size: 14 residues. Germline-derived CDR1 and CDR2 are DFQATT and SNEGSKA (reference sequence). Here the CDR3 DNA reads TGCAGTGCTCGAAACCGGGGGGGAGTGAAGGGCTACACCTTC. Translated: CSARNRGGVKGYTF.